Following are 5 T cell receptor beta chains from one sample sequenced in a study of T cell changes during pregnancy in multiple sclerosis. TCRdb keeps only in-frame clones here, not all; method: immunoSEQ multiplex PCR. Of under 60,000 clones in the sample, approximately 92% were seen once. Sequences were derived from CD4+ T cells from peripheral blood mononuclear cells, sampled after pregnancy. These receptors came from a female donor with multiple sclerosis, enrolled in a pregnancy study.

The V call is TRBV19, the J call TRBJ2-2; unclear D gene. Trimming removed 5 bases at V and 4 bases at J, with 8 bases between. The V gene's germline CDR1 is LNHDA and CDR2 SQIVND (reference sequence). The CDR3 contains 13 residues. The CDR3: CASSFRFTGELFF. CDR3 nucleotide sequence: TGTGCCAGTAGTTTCAGGTTCACCGGGGAGCTGTTTTTT.

This clone was counted a single time. The V and J genes are TRBV6-5 and TRBJ2-3; 7 bases agree with TRBD1. Per the germline V gene, CDR1 is MNHEY and CDR2 is SVGAGI. The V gene end was trimmed by 4 bases and the J gene end by 0 bases; junction bases not matched to a gene: 7. The CDR3 length is 16 residues. Written as DNA, the CDR3 is TGTGCCAGCAGTTCCTACAGGGGTGCTAGCACAGATACGCAGTATTTT. This gives the protein CASSSYRGASTDTQYF.

The chain is built from TRBV5-1 and TRBJ2-7, with 7 bases lining up with TRBD1. The CDR3 consists of 15 residues. Germline CDR1 and CDR2: SGHRS and YFSETQ. The V and J ends lost 4 bases and 0 bases, in that order; junction bases with no gene match: 7. The CDR3 bases are TGCGCCAGCAGCGGAGACAGGGCCCCCTCCTACGAGCAGTACTTC. It specifies CASSGDRAPSYEQYF.

This clone appeared a single time. The chain carries TRBV5-1 and TRBJ2-7; 12 bases fit TRBD1. CDR3 size: 14 residues. With 5 bases clipped from V and 11 bases from J, the junction kept 11 bases outside the gene matches. Germline-derived CDR1 and CDR2 are SGHRS and YFSETQ. CDR3 nucleotides: TGCGCCAGCAGGAGGGGGACAGGGGGCTTTGACGAGTACTTC. It codes for CASRRGTGGFDEYF.

The chain employs TRBV6-1 and TRBJ1-6, with a tentative D call TRBD1 (5 bases). Trimming pared 0 bases from V and 9 bases from J, leaving 12 bases between. The CDR3 is 15 residues long. Germline V gene lookup returns CDR1 MNHNS and CDR2 SASEGT. The DNA for the CDR3 is TGTGCCAGCAGTGAAGCGCTGGCAGGGATTTCACCCCTCCACTTT. This encodes CASSEALAGISPLHF.